The rows below give T cell receptor beta chains drawn from one sample of a study of blood T cell repertoires in COVID-19. The assay was immunoSEQ multiplex PCR, and TCRdb's table has in-frame clones only and misses some. The data contain about 99,000 clones, around 81% of them singletons. The specimen was peripheral blood. The receptor source for this set is an elderly man with COVID-19, enrolled during active disease. The CDR3 runs from the conserved cysteine through the conserved F or W. The order of the fields is D gene, V gene, J gene, clone size, CDR3 DNA, CDR3 protein. D genes are given only for firm matches. A clone size is listed for some rows: how often the clone was seen (once, few, many), or a class if it is expanded.

>-|TRBV9|TRBJ2-5|-
TGTGCCAGCAACCGCGGGGACGCCCAAGAGACCCAGTACTTC
CASNRGDAQETQYF
>TRBD1|TRBV15|TRBJ1-5|-
TGTGCCACCAGCAGAGGGCTTTGGACAGGGCGGGGCAATCAGCCCCAGCATTTT
CATSRGLWTGRGNQPQHF
>TRBD1|TRBV6-2/TRBV6-3|TRBJ1-1|-
TGTGCCAGCAGTCATCGACAGGGGCGAGCTTTCTTT
CASSHRQGRAFF
>-|TRBV2|TRBJ1-1|-
TGTGCCAGCGGACAGAGGGCAGGGTTTACTGAAGCTTTCTTT
CASGQRAGFTEAFF
>-|TRBV5-1|TRBJ1-3|-
TGCGCCAGCAGCTTGGCGGGGGGTTTCGGAAACACCATATATTTT
CASSLAGGFGNTIYF
>-|TRBV3-1/TRBV3-2|TRBJ1-1|-
TGTGCCAGCAGCCAAGTCCGGAACACTGAAGCTTTCTTT
CASSQVRNTEAFF
>TRBD2|TRBV11-2|TRBJ2-5|-
TGTGCCAGCAGCACTCGACTAGCGGGAGGAGAGACCCAGTACTTC
CASSTRLAGGETQYF
>TRBD1|TRBV18|TRBJ2-6|-
TGTGCCAGCTCACCTCTAGGGACAGTCTCTGGGGCCAACGTCCTGACTTTC
CASSPLGTVSGANVLTF
>TRBD1|TRBV2|TRBJ1-2|-
TGTGCCAGCAGGGAGGGACAGATCTATGGCTACACCTTC
CASREGQIYGYTF
>TRBD2|TRBV2|TRBJ2-3|-
TGTGCCAGCAGTGAGGCTAGCGGGACGGCAGATACGCAGTATTTT
CASSEASGTADTQYF
>TRBD1|TRBV6-2/TRBV6-3|TRBJ1-1|-
TGTGCCAGCAGTTACGAGGACAGGGTGGGAACTGAAGCTTTCTTT
CASSYEDRVGTEAFF
>TRBD1|TRBV9|TRBJ1-4|-
TGTGCCAGCAGCGACCAGGACAGGGCAGAAAAACTGTTTTTT
CASSDQDRAEKLFF
>TRBD2|TRBV3-1/TRBV3-2|TRBJ2-1|-
TGTGCCAGCAGCCAAGTTACTAGCGGGAGGGGCTACAATGAGCAGTTCTTC
CASSQVTSGRGYNEQFF
>-|TRBV15|TRBJ2-7|-
TGTGCCACCAGCCCCGGCAGGGGATCCTACGAGCAGTACTTC
CATSPGRGSYEQYF
>TRBD1|TRBV25-1|TRBJ2-7|-
TGTGCCAGCAGGGCGGCTCAGGGGGTCTACGAGCAGTACTTC
CASRAAQGVYEQYF
>-|TRBV6-6|TRBJ2-4|-
TGTGCCAGCAGTCCTTCCGACAGACCCAAAAACATTCAGTACTTC
CASSPSDRPKNIQYF
>TRBD2|TRBV15|TRBJ2-3|-
TGTGCCACCAGCAGAGACGGACTAGCGCTACGCACAGATACGCAGTATTTT
CATSRDGLALRTDTQYF
>TRBD1|TRBV6-5|TRBJ1-4|-
TGTGCCAGCACTGGACAGGGCTTAACTAATGAAAAACTGTTTTTT
CASTGQGLTNEKLFF
>TRBD2|TRBV6-5|TRBJ2-2|-
TGTGCCAGCAGTCCCATAGCGGGAGGGTCCGGGGAGCTGTTTTTT
CASSPIAGGSGELFF
>-|TRBV6-5|TRBJ1-2|-
TGTGCCAGCAGTTACTCGAGCTCCCGGGTCTATGGCTACACCTTC
CASSYSSSRVYGYTF
>-|TRBV27|TRBJ2-1|-
TGTGCCAGCAGTTTTCTACGTTCTGAGCAGTTCTTC
CASSFLRSEQFF
>-|TRBV28|TRBJ1-4|-
TGTGCCAGCAGTACCCGCACAGGTTCAACTAATGAAAAACTGTTTTTT
CASSTRTGSTNEKLFF
>TRBD1|TRBV5-1|TRBJ2-7|-
TGCGCCAGCAGCCAAACAGGGGGCGAGCAGTACTTC
CASSQTGGEQYF
>TRBD1|TRBV4-1|TRBJ2-7|once
TGCGCCAGCACTCTGGGACAGGGAGGTTACGAGCAGTACTTC
CASTLGQGGYEQYF
>-|TRBV25-1|TRBJ1-5|-
TGTGCCAGCAGTGAATCCAGGAACAATCAGCCCCAGCATTTT
CASSESRNNQPQHF
>TRBD2|TRBV6-5|TRBJ2-1|-
TGTGCCAACCGACTAGCGGGAGATTATAACAATGAGCAGTTCTTC
CANRLAGDYNNEQFF
>-|TRBV7-9|TRBJ1-1|-
TGTGCCAGCAGCTCCGGACATGAAGCTTTCTTT
CASSSGHEAFF
>TRBD2|TRBV9|TRBJ2-5|-
TGTGCCAGCAGCGTAGACGCCGGCGGGGGGGAGACCCAGTACTTC
CASSVDAGGGETQYF
>-|TRBV27|TRBJ2-7|-
TGTGCCAGCAGTTTAAGGGCGAGCCGGGACACCCGGTACTACGAGCAGTACTTC
CASSLRASRDTRYYEQYF
>-|TRBV18|TRBJ2-7|medium-sized
TGTGCCAGCTCAGCGTCGGGACAAGCAACCTACGAGCAGTACTTC
CASSASGQATYEQYF
>TRBD2|TRBV7-3|TRBJ2-2|-
TGTGCCAGCAGCTTAACGCTATCTAGCGGGAGGGACACCGGGGAGCTGTTTTTT
CASSLTLSSGRDTGELFF
>-|TRBV12-3/TRBV12-4|TRBJ1-2|-
TGTGCCAGCAGTTTATCTGGCGGGTATGGCTACACCTTC
CASSLSGGYGYTF
>TRBD1|TRBV27|TRBJ1-5|-
TGTGCCAGCAGTAAGGACAGGGGGACACAGCCCCAGCATTTT
CASSKDRGTQPQHF
>-|TRBV19|TRBJ2-1|few
TGTGCCAGTAGTGGAGACCTTAATGAGCAGTTCTTC
CASSGDLNEQFF
>-|TRBV3-1/TRBV3-2|TRBJ1-6|-
TGTGCCAGCAGCCCTCAGAAGGGGAATTCACCCCTCCACTTT
CASSPQKGNSPLHF
>-|TRBV19|TRBJ1-6|once
TGTGCCAGTAGCAACACTAATTCACCCCTCCACTTT
CASSNTNSPLHF
>TRBD1|TRBV10-3|TRBJ1-5|-
TGTGCCATCAGTGAAGACAGGGGGGCACAGCCCCAGCATTTT
CAISEDRGAQPQHF
>TRBD1|TRBV7-8|TRBJ1-4|-
TGTGCCAGCAGCCCAAAAGTGGGCTCGGGACAGATCGTTAGAGTAGGGAATGAAAAACTGTTTTTT
CASSPKVGSGQIVRVGNEKLFF
>TRBD2|TRBV12-5|TRBJ2-1|few
TGTGCTAGTGGTTTGCTAACCGGGACTAGCGGGAGCAATGAGCAGTTCTTC
CASGLLTGTSGSNEQFF
>TRBD2|TRBV19|TRBJ2-1|-
TGTGCCAGTAGTATAGGGACTAGACGGAATGAGCAGTTCTTC
CASSIGTRRNEQFF
>-|TRBV18|TRBJ1-2|-
TGTGCCAGCTCCCGGGATAGAAGCCGGACGGGAGGCTACACCTTC
CASSRDRSRTGGYTF
>-|TRBV12-5|TRBJ2-1|-
TGTGCTAGTGGTGACCCAGGGTTCAATGAGCAGTTCTTC
CASGDPGFNEQFF
>TRBD1|TRBV11-2|TRBJ2-2|-
TGTGCCAGCAGCTTAGATTCGGGCAGCGGAGGGACAGGCGGGGAGCTGTTTTTT
CASSLDSGSGGTGGELFF
>TRBD1|TRBV6-5|TRBJ2-1|-
TGTGCCAGCAGTTCTGACAGGGAAGAGAAGAATGAGCAGTTCTTC
CASSSDREEKNEQFF
>TRBD1|TRBV6-5|TRBJ1-3|-
TGTGCCAGCTCCCCCCAGGGGGGCTCTGGAAACACCATATATTTT
CASSPQGGSGNTIYF
>TRBD2|TRBV14|TRBJ2-1|-
TGTGCCAGCAGCCAAGGCGATTATCGGGTAGCTAGCGGGAGGAACAATGAGCAGTTCTTC
CASSQGDYRVASGRNNEQFF
>TRBD1|TRBV11-2|TRBJ1-1|-
TGTGCCAGCAGCTTATTGGACAGGGGGCTCACTGAAGCTTTCTTT
CASSLLDRGLTEAFF
>-|TRBV5-6|TRBJ1-2|few
TGTGCCAGCAGCTTGGCACAGGGTATGTATGGCTACACCTTC
CASSLAQGMYGYTF
>-|TRBV7-3|TRBJ2-5|-
TGTGCCAGCAGCTTAACGTTCGGGGAGACCCAGTACTTC
CASSLTFGETQYF
>TRBD1|TRBV15|TRBJ1-3|once
TGTGCCACCAGCAGGGACAGGGGGCCTGGAAACACCATATATTTT
CATSRDRGPGNTIYF
>-|TRBV5-1|TRBJ2-7|-
TGCGCCAGCAGCCTGGTGGGGGGTTACGAGCAGTACTTC
CASSLVGGYEQYF
>TRBD1|TRBV9|TRBJ1-1|-
TGTGCCAGCAGCGGACAGGGGGCGACTGAAGCTTTCTTT
CASSGQGATEAFF
>TRBD2|TRBV19|TRBJ2-5|once
TGTGCCAGTAGTATTGGTCTAGCGGGGGGGAAGACCCAGTACTTC
CASSIGLAGGKTQYF
>TRBD1|TRBV5-1|TRBJ2-7|-
TGCGCCAGCAGCCCTACCTCGACAGGGGGTTTGTACGAGCAGTACTTC
CASSPTSTGGLYEQYF